These 26 T cell receptor beta chains originate from one sample sequenced in a study of PD-1 blockade in mismatch repair-deficient tumors (TCRdb year 2017). The library was made by the immunoSEQ multiplex PCR assay. TCRdb's version of the immuneACCESS table is confined to in-frame rearrangements and falls short of the full clone set. An unresolved V gene accounts for under half of the shortfall where checked; the remainder is of unknown origin. Recorded for this sample are approximately 37,000 clones; 70% to 90% of them occurred a single time. Together, the top ten hold around 4.2% of the sample. This sample comprised peripheral blood, obtained 76 weeks after starting pembrolizumab. These receptors came from an adult with mismatch repair-deficient cancer.

The chain uses TRBV7-9 and TRBJ2-7, with 14 positions matching TRBD2. Germline CDR1 and CDR2: SEHNR and FQNEAQ (reference sequence). CDR3 length equals 17 residues. After removal of 5 bases from V and 3 bases from J, the junction contained 9 bases not matched to a gene. As DNA, the CDR3 is TGTGCCAGCAGCGTAGGGACTAGCGGGAGTGCGGTCTACGAGCAGTACTTC. Its translation is CASSVGTSGSAVYEQYF.

This chain joins TRBV7-8 and TRBJ1-1; D may be TRBD1 (5 bases). V lost 5 bases and J lost 1, with 11 bases in between. In germline, CDR1 is SGHVS, CDR2 FQNEAQ. CDR3 length: 14 residues. CDR3 amino acids: CASSLSGANTEAFF. DNA for the CDR3: TGTGCCAGCAGCCTAAGTGGGGCGAACACTGAAGCTTTCTTT.

V usage is TRBV7-6 and J usage is TRBJ1-1; D not certain. The germline gives CDR1 SGHVS, CDR2 FNYEAQ. The CDR3 length is 15 residues. Trimming left V 4 bases short and J 1 base short, with 13 bases between. The CDR3 DNA sequence: TGTGCCAGCAGCTACCAAGTAACCCCGAACACTGAAGCTTTCTTT. It yields the protein CASSYQVTPNTEAFF.

This sequence joins TRBV5-6 and TRBJ2-3; TRBD2 agrees at 9 bases. Per germline, CDR1 SGHDT and CDR2 YYEEEE. The CDR3 consists of 15 residues. Losses at the gene ends were 4 bases for V and 2 bases for J; bases not matched to a gene: 5. The CDR3 reads CASSAGGLYTDTQYF. Written as DNA, the CDR3 is TGTGCCAGCAGCGCGGGGGGGCTCTACACAGATACGCAGTATTTT.

In DNA form, the CDR3 reads TGTGCCAGCGGGGGGACAGGCCGTTTCACCGGGGAGCTGTTTTTT. Translating it yields CASGGTGRFTGELFF. The chain recombines TRBV27 with TRBJ2-2, with 8 bases identical to TRBD1. Germline V gives CDR1 MNHEY, CDR2 SMNVEV (reference sequence). The CDR3 loop spans 15 amino acids. The V and J ends lost 8 bases and 4 bases, in that order; junction bases with no gene match: 9.

The chain has TRBV29-1 and TRBJ2-7; D might be TRBD1 (5 bases). The V end was cut by 4 bases, the J end by 3 bases, with 13 bases between. CDR3 length: 13 residues. Germline loops: CDR1 SQVTM, CDR2 ANQGSEA. Written as DNA, the CDR3 is TGCAGCGTTGCGCAGGACAACTTCTACGAGCAGTACTTC. Translating it yields CSVAQDNFYEQYF.

The V and J genes are TRBV5-1 and TRBJ1-1, with D unclear. V was cut by 0 bases and J by 0 bases, with 6 bases left in between. The CDR3 has 14 amino acids. Per the germline V gene, CDR1 is SGHRS and CDR2 is YFSETQ. The CDR3 spells CASSLERLNTEAFF. The CDR3 DNA sequence: TGCGCCAGCAGCTTGGAACGGTTGAACACTGAAGCTTTCTTT.

The chain is built from TRBV6-1 and TRBJ2-7; maybe TRBD1 (6 bases). In germline, CDR1 is MNHNS, CDR2 SASEGT. The CDR3 extends over 15 amino acids. Trimming stripped 0 bases from V and 3 bases from J, with 12 bases between. CDR3 sequence: CASSEAPGQYYEQYF. The CDR3 coding sequence is TGTGCCAGCAGTGAAGCGCCAGGACAGTACTACGAGCAGTACTTC.

The genes are TRBV5-1 and TRBJ2-7; 9 bases match TRBD1. Germline CDR1 and CDR2: SGHRS and YFSETQ. The CDR3 length is 14 residues. Trimming took 3 bases from V and 2 from J; bases not matched to a gene: 3. CDR3 region: CASSSGTGTYEQYF. As DNA, the CDR3 is TGCGCCAGCAGCTCCGGGACAGGGACCTACGAGCAGTACTTC.

This clone was detected only once. The rearrangement uses TRBV7-6 and TRBJ1-1, with D hard to call. Trimming stripped 1 base from V and 1 base from J, with 4 bases between. The germline V gene has CDR1 SGHVS and CDR2 FNYEAQ. The CDR3 loop spans 13 amino acids. In DNA form, the CDR3 reads TGTGCCAGCAGCTTAGGGTCGAACACTGAAGCTTTCTTT. Amino acids: CASSLGSNTEAFF.

The rearrangement uses TRBV5-1 and TRBJ1-1; D perhaps matches TRBD1 (5 bases). CDR3 size: 15 residues. CDR1 is SGHRS, CDR2 YFSETQ, per germline. V was clipped by 0 bases and J by 2 bases, with 11 bases between them. The CDR3 DNA reads TGCGCCAGCAGCTTGGCGGCAGACAGTAACACTGAAGCTTTCTTT. It codes for CASSLAADSNTEAFF. The variable domain in full, completed from reference TRBV5-1 and TRBJ1-1, reads KAGVTQTPRYLIKTRGQQVTLSCSPISGHRSVSWYQQTPGQGLQFLFEYFSETQRNKGNFPGRFSGRQFSNSRSEMNVSTLELGDSALYLCASSLAADSNTEAFFGQGTRLTVV.

This clone was observed a single time. The gene calls are TRBV19 and TRBJ2-1; tentatively, D is TRBD2 (5 bases). Germline loops: CDR1 LNHDA, CDR2 SQIVND (reference sequence). Trimming took off 5 bases at V and 0 bases at J, with 14 bases between the two ends. This CDR3 has 16 amino acids. The CDR3 nucleotides are TGTGCCAGTAGTCCCGCGCTTGACTACTCCTACAATGAGCAGTTCTTC. It translates to CASSPALDYSYNEQFF.

By sample fraction, this clone is medium-sized. V is TRBV14 and J is TRBJ1-1; D gene unclear. Germline loops: CDR1 SGHDN, CDR2 FVKESK. The germline V and J ends were trimmed by 2 bases and 6 bases, with 10 bases remaining between them. There are 13 residues in the CDR3. The CDR3: CASSQSFWAEAFF. The DNA of the CDR3 is TGTGCCAGCAGCCAATCTTTTTGGGCTGAAGCTTTCTTT.

The chain has TRBV10-3 and TRBJ2-7, with D possibly TRBD2 on 6 matching bases. The CDR3 totals 12 residues. CDR1 ENHRY and CDR2 SYGVKD come from the germline V gene. V was trimmed by 6 bases and J by 5 bases, leaving 11 bases between them. The CDR3 reads CAISRTGDEQYF. In DNA, the CDR3 is TGTGCCATCAGCCGAACGGGGGACGAGCAGTACTTC.

This chain joins TRBV4-1 and TRBJ2-7; D is perhaps TRBD1 (5 bases). Trimming took off 4 bases at V and 4 bases at J, with 11 bases between the two ends. The CDR3 consists of 13 residues. Per germline, CDR1 MGHRA and CDR2 YSYEKL. The CDR3 spells CASSRQRLYEQYF. In nucleotides, the CDR3 is TGCGCCAGCAGCCGACAGCGCTTATACGAGCAGTACTTC.

The V gene is TRBV2, the J gene TRBJ2-5, with 8 nucleotides matching TRBD2. This CDR3 comprises 16 residues. V gave up 2 bases and J gave up 1 base; unmatched junction bases: 6. CDR1 is SNHLY, CDR2 FYNNEI, per germline. CDR3 nucleotide sequence: TGTGCCAGCAGTGAATGGGCTAGCGGGTTCCAAGAGACCCAGTACTTC. Translating it yields CASSEWASGFQETQYF.

The V gene is TRBV9, the J gene TRBJ2-1; the D gene is possibly TRBD2 (5 bases). The germline V and J ends were trimmed by 7 bases and 7 bases, with 9 bases remaining between them. Germline-derived CDR1 and CDR2 are SGDLS and YYNGEE. The CDR3 has 11 amino acids. CDR3 sequence: CASGSKNEQFF. The CDR3 nucleotides read TGTGCCAGCGGGAGTAAGAATGAGCAGTTCTTC.

This sequence joins TRBV18 and TRBJ1-1; D is unclear. Trimming pared 2 bases from V and 8 bases from J, leaving 9 bases between. The CDR3 is made up of 12 amino acids. The germline CDR1 and CDR2 sequences are KGHSH and LQKENI. CDR3 amino acids: CASSPGMGEAFF. The CDR3 DNA sequence: TGTGCCAGCTCACCAGGGATGGGAGAAGCTTTCTTT.

The gene calls are TRBV6-5 and TRBJ1-2; perhaps TRBD1 as D (6 bases). CDR3 size: 15 residues. V was shortened by 6 bases and J by 7 bases, with 21 bases between the two germline ends. Per germline, CDR1 MNHEY and CDR2 SVGAGI. The CDR3: CASSEVAQGVGGYTF. CDR3 nucleotides: TGTGCCAGCAGCGAGGTCGCACAGGGTGTCGGTGGCTACACCTTC.

V and J are TRBV18 and TRBJ1-1; D remains unclear. V was cut by 0 bases and J by 1 base, with 9 bases left in between. This CDR3 contains 15 residues. Germline CDR1 is KGHSH and CDR2 is LQKENI. CDR3: CASSPPHRTNTEAFF. CDR3 in DNA: TGTGCCAGCTCACCACCCCACCGTACGAACACTGAAGCTTTCTTT.

The chain is built from TRBV9 and TRBJ2-1; TRBD2 is a possible D gene (8 bases). V lost 2 bases to trimming and J lost 9 bases, with 18 bases between them. This CDR3 region has 15 residues. Germline CDR1 and CDR2: SGDLS and YYNGEE. The CDR3 spells CASSVIAGTDTEQFF. The CDR3 DNA reads TGTGCCAGCAGCGTCATAGCGGGGACAGACACTGAGCAGTTCTTC.

The chain recombines TRBV19 with TRBJ2-1, with 10 bases identical to TRBD2. The CDR3 is 17 amino acids. Germline CDR1 and CDR2: LNHDA and SQIVND (reference sequence). Germline trimming cut 6 bases from V and 5 bases from J; bases unmatched to any gene: 13. The CDR3 sequence: CASSVYLSGRTDNEQFF. CDR3 coding DNA: TGTGCCAGTAGCGTCTACCTTAGCGGGAGGACTGACAATGAGCAGTTCTTC.

CDR3 region: CASSKGLAGGNTGELFF. The CDR3 region has the DNA TGTGCCAGCAGTAAGGGACTAGCGGGTGGAAACACCGGGGAGCTGTTTTTT. The J gene is TRBJ2-2, the V gene TRBV27; 12 positions match TRBD2. The J segment lost 2 bases and the V segment lost 5 bases, leaving 6 bases of the junction unmatched. This CDR3 region has 17 residues. Germline loops: CDR1 MNHEY, CDR2 SMNVEV (reference sequence).

This clone was counted between two and nine times. The chain combines TRBV7-9 with TRBJ1-5; D gene uncertain. This CDR3 region has 14 residues. Germline V gene sequence: CDR1 SEHNR, CDR2 FQNEAQ (reference sequence). Trimming left V 0 bases short and J 0 bases short, with 3 bases between. CDR3 in amino acids: CASSLANSNQPQHF. DNA for the CDR3: TGTGCCAGCAGCTTAGCGAATAGCAATCAGCCCCAGCATTTT. The whole variable domain, remainder taken from reference TRBV7-9 and TRBJ1-5, is DTGVSQNPRHKITKRGQNVTFRCDPISEHNRLYWYRQTLGQGPEFLTYFQNEAQLEKSRLLSDRFSAERPKGSFSTLEIQRTEQGDSAMYLCASSLANSNQPQHFGDGTRLSIL.

The table lists this clone with a few counts. This sequence joins TRBV4-3 and TRBJ2-2; D is unresolved. Trimming removed 4 bases from V and 7 bases from J, with 10 bases in between. The CDR3 has 13 amino acids. Looked up from germline, CDR1 is LGHNA and CDR2 is YSLEER. CDR3 bases: TGCGCCAGCAGCCGCCGGGCCGACGGGGAGCTGTTTTTT. Its translation is CASSRRADGELFF.

V and J are TRBV6-4 and TRBJ2-7, with a tentative D call TRBD1 (5 bases). This CDR3 region has 12 residues. Germline values: CDR1 MRHNA, CDR2 SNTAGT. Between the trimmed V and J ends, which lost 7 bases and 12 bases, there was a span of 19 bases. The CDR3 loop is CASTPCDPTGYF. CDR3 coding DNA: TGTGCCAGCACCCCTTGCGATCCTACAGGGTACTTC.